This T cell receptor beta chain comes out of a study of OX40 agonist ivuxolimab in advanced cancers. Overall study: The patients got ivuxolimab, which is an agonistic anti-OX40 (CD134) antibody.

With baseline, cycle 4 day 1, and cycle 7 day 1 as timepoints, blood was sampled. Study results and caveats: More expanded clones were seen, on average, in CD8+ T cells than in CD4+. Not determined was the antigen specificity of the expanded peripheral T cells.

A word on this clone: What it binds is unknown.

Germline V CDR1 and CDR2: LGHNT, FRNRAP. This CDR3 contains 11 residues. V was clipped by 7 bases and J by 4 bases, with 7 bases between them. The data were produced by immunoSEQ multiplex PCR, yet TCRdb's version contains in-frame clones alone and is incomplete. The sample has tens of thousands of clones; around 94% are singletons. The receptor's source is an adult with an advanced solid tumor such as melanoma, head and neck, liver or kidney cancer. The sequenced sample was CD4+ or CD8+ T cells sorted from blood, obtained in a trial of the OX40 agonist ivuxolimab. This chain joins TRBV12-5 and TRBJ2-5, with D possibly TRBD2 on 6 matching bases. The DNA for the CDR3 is TGTGCTAGTGCGGGAGCAGAGACCCAGTACTTC. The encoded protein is CASAGAETQYF. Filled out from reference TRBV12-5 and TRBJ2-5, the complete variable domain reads DARVTQTPRHKVTEMGQEVTMRCQPILGHNTVFWYRQTMMQGLELLAYFRNRAPLDDSGMPKDRFSAEMPDATLATLKIQPSEPRDSAVYFCASAGAETQYFGPGTRLLVL.